The 23 T cell receptor beta chains in this list originate from one sample, sequenced in a study of glioma-infiltrating T cells. TCR alpha and beta CDR3 regions were amplified from RNA using iRepertoire nested multiplex PCR. TCRdb re-called the multiplex PCR reads through MiXCR, storing one row per CDR3 protein. The data show more than 300,000 distinct CDR3 sequences, with roughly 41% seen just once and about 12% held by the top ten. The sample taken for sequencing was glioma tissue, nonneoplastic brain tissue, or PBMCs (not recorded which). These receptors were taken from a human donor with low-grade glioma or glioblastoma, undergoing nonglioma brain surgery, or in good health (not recorded which).

The rearrangement links TRBV27 to TRBJ2-5; tentative D call: TRBD1 (6 bases). The CDR3 extends over 13 amino acids. Germline CDR1 and CDR2: MNHEY and SMNVEV (reference sequence). V lost 8 bases to trimming and J lost 1 base, with 11 bases between them. The CDR3 sequence: CASDNRAQETQYF. As DNA, the CDR3 is TGTGCCAGCGACAACAGGGCCCAAGAGACCCAGTACTTC.

This sequence joins TRBV10-3 and TRBJ2-3; D ambiguous. This CDR3 contains 14 residues. In germline, CDR1 is ENHRY, CDR2 SYGVKD. Trimming removed 0 bases at V and 5 bases at J, with 9 bases between. CDR3 DNA: TGTGCCATCAGTGAGTCGCGGTCCATAGATACGCAGTATTTT. Amino acid sequence: CAISESRSIDTQYF.

The chain is built from TRBV2 and TRBJ2-3; D unresolved. Germline V gene sequence: CDR1 SNHLY, CDR2 FYNNEI. This CDR3 has 13 residues. V shed 2 bases and J shed 4 bases, with 7 bases lying between them. CDR3 sequence reads: CASSEYPSDTQYF. Written as DNA, the CDR3 is TGTGCCAGCAGTGAATACCCCTCAGATACGCAGTATTTT.

This clonotype has just a few counts. J is TRBJ2-1 and V is TRBV6-5; D is undetermined. There are 16 residues in the CDR3. Trimming took off 0 bases at V and 3 bases at J, with 12 bases between the two ends. CDR1 is MNHEY and CDR2 is SVGAGI in the germline V gene. Here the CDR3 reads CASSYSAAYGYNEQFF. The CDR3 DNA sequence: TGTGCCAGCAGTTACTCGGCAGCTTATGGCTACAATGAGCAGTTCTTC.

This clonotype was recorded a few times. V gene TRBV7-8 combines with J gene TRBJ2-3; D possibly uses TRBD1 or TRBD2 (5 bases each). The V gene lost 5 bases and the J gene lost 2 bases, with 11 bases spanning the gap. This CDR3 is 14 amino acids long. Germline V gives CDR1 SGHVS, CDR2 FQNEAQ. For the CDR3, the DNA is TGTGCCAGCAGCCATCCGGGGACCACAGATACGCAGTATTTT. Its protein product is CASSHPGTTDTQYF. Together with reference TRBV7-8 and TRBJ2-3, the CDR3 gives the full variable domain: GAGVSQSPRYKVAKRGQDVALRCDPISGHVSLFWYQQALGQGPEFLTYFQNEAQLDKSGLPSDRFFAERPEGSVSTLKIQRTQQEDSAVYLCASSHPGTTDTQYFGPGTRLTVL.

J is TRBJ2-7 and V is TRBV15; 13 nucleotides agree with TRBD2. The CDR3 is 16 residues long. CDR1 is LNHNV, CDR2 YYDKDF, per germline (reference sequence). V dropped 5 bases and J dropped 7; count of bases not matched to a gene: 11. CDR3 loop: CATSPERTSGRDEQYF. The CDR3 nucleotides are TGTGCCACCAGCCCAGAAAGGACTAGCGGGAGAGATGAGCAGTACTTC.

Regarding this clonotype: Given a much more abundant clone one base away, this may be a read error. Lacking the conserved final phenylalanine or tryptophan, this CDR3 likely reflects a read error. This CDR3 is CASSEGASAEQFI. Written as DNA, the CDR3 is TGTGCCAGCAGTGAGGGGGCTAGCGCAGAGCAGTTCATC. This rearrangement joins TRBV2 to TRBJ2-1; D might be TRBD1 or TRBD2, each matching 6 bases. The CDR3 runs to 13 residues. Between the trimmed V and J ends, which lost 3 bases and 10 bases, there was a span of 13 bases. Germline V CDR1 and CDR2: SNHLY, FYNNEI.

There are a few counts of this clonotype. This chain uses TRBV7-9 with TRBJ2-7, with TRBD1 identical over 11 bases. Losses at the gene ends were 5 bases for V and 2 bases for J; bases not matched to a gene: 5. The V gene's germline CDR1 is SEHNR and CDR2 FQNEAQ (reference sequence). This CDR3 comprises 15 residues. The CDR3 reads CASSKWDRGTYEQYF. The CDR3 nucleotides are TGTGCCAGCAGCAAATGGGACAGGGGGACCTACGAGCAGTACTTC.

This clonotype was seen many times. This chain links TRBV6-1 with TRBJ2-5; TRBD2 aligns across 10 bases. From germline, CDR1 is MNHNS and CDR2 SASEGT. V lost 4 bases to trimming and J lost 3 bases; unmatched junction nucleotides: 2. The CDR3 length is 14 residues. This chain's CDR3 is CASSAGTSEETQYF. The CDR3 bases are TGTGCCAGCAGTGCAGGGACTAGCGAAGAGACCCAGTACTTC.

This clonotype was found a few times. This sequence joins TRBV24-1 and TRBJ2-5, with 9 bases aligning to TRBD2. Trimming removed 8 bases from V and 9 bases from J; junction bases left unmatched: 3. CDR1 and CDR2 (germline): KGHDR, SFDVKD. This CDR3 region has 11 residues. The CDR3 region has the DNA TGTGCCACCAAGGCGGGAGGGGCCCAGTACTTC. Translation gives CATKAGGAQYF.

This rearrangement joins TRBV6-1 to TRBJ2-3; tentatively, D is TRBD1 (5 bases). CDR1 and CDR2 from the germline V gene are MNHNS and SASEGT. This CDR3 has 16 residues. Trimming shortened V by 6 bases and J by 2 bases, and 18 bases separated the two germline ends. CDR3 amino acids: CASSPAYFGATDTQYF. The DNA for the CDR3 is TGTGCCAGCAGCCCGGCCTATTTTGGGGCCACAGATACGCAGTATTTT.

Only a few counts were recorded for this clonotype. The V call is TRBV24-1, the J call TRBJ1-2; D gene unclear. CDR3 length: 12 residues. V lost 7 bases and J 0 bases, leaving 5 bases between the germline ends. Per the germline V gene, CDR1 is KGHDR and CDR2 is SFDVKD. The CDR3 DNA follows: TGTGCCACCAGCCAGTCTAACTATGGCTACACCTTC. It yields the protein CATSQSNYGYTF.

Regarding this clonotype: This could be a read error, since a much larger clone is one nucleotide away. This chain joins TRBV27 and TRBJ2-5; D gene uncertain. The germline gives CDR1 MNHEY, CDR2 SMNVEV (reference sequence). Trimming left V 3 bases short and J 8 bases short, with 13 bases between. The CDR3 has 13 residues. The CDR3 reads CASSFAPLLTQYF. DNA of the CDR3: TGTGCCAGCAGTTTTGCTCCTCTTCTAACCCAGTACTTC.

The chain uses TRBV10-3 and TRBJ2-3, with 8 bases aligning to TRBD1. V lost 8 bases and J lost 3; bases outside the gene matches: 10. CDR1 and CDR2 from the germline V gene are ENHRY and SYGVKD. This CDR3 comprises 15 residues. The CDR3 loop is CAIGPPRQGTDTQYF. For the CDR3, the DNA is TGTGCCATCGGCCCCCCACGACAGGGGACAGATACGCAGTATTTT.

In the case of this clonotype: Likely a read error: the CDR3 ends without its conserved phenylalanine or tryptophan. The chain joins TRBV24-1 to TRBJ1-2; 10 bases are a match to TRBD1. Germline V gene lookup returns CDR1 KGHDR and CDR2 SFDVKD. The trim removed 11 bases at V and 8 bases at J, leaving 10 bases unmatched. The CDR3 consists of 13 residues. The CDR3 DNA reads TGTGCCATAAGACAGGGGGCCGCCTACGGCTACACCTCC. This gives the protein CAIRQGAAYGYTS.

Only a few counts were recorded for this clonotype. V and J are TRBV19 and TRBJ1-5, with D perhaps TRBD1 (5 bases). The length of the CDR3 is 14 residues. Trimming removed 5 bases from V and 2 bases from J, with 10 bases in between. Germline V CDR1 and CDR2: LNHDA, SQIVND (reference sequence). The CDR3 bases are TGTGCCAGTAGTCCCCAACAGGGCAATCAGCCCCAGCATTTT. It specifies CASSPQQGNQPQHF. Together with reference TRBV19 and TRBJ1-5, the CDR3 gives the full variable domain: DGGITQSPKYLFRKEGQNVTLSCEQNLNHDAMYWYRQDPGQGLRLIYYSQIVNDFQKGDIAEGYSVSREKKESFPLTVTSAQKNPTAFYLCASSPQQGNQPQHFGDGTRLSIL.

To note about this clonotype: A much larger clone lies one base from this, so it may be a read error. The chain employs TRBV25-1 and TRBJ2-3, with D tentatively TRBD1 (5 bases). The tail of the sequence fits TRBJ1-5 better, so the J call may be wrong. This CDR3 spans 13 amino acids. Looked up from germline, CDR1 is MGHDK and CDR2 is SYGVNS. DNA of the CDR3: TGTGCCAGCAGAGAACAGGACACAGATACGCAGCATTTT. Its protein product is CASREQDTDTQHF.

This clonotype was counted ten times or more. This chain uses TRBV6-1 with TRBJ2-1, with TRBD2 matching over 7 bases. Germline V gene lookup returns CDR1 MNHNS and CDR2 SASEGT. The CDR3 covers 16 residues. The J segment lost 8 bases and the V segment lost 5 bases, leaving 15 bases of the junction unmatched. In DNA form, the CDR3 reads TGTGCCAGCAGTCCTCAGGGAGCGGGACGCCATTATGAGCAGTTCTTC. This gives the protein CASSPQGAGRHYEQFF.

This clonotype occurred once. An end of the junction does not agree with germline; a read error may underlie this. The V gene is TRBV20-1, the J gene TRBJ2-5; 8 bases are shared with TRBD2. Germline V CDR1 and CDR2: DFQATT, SNEGSKA (reference sequence). This CDR3 comprises 13 residues. CDR3 amino acids: CSYSGDGGETKYF. CDR3 sequence (DNA): TGCAGTTATAGCGGGGACGGCGGGGAGACCAAGTACTTC.

The V gene is TRBV3-1, the J gene TRBJ1-2, with TRBD1 matching 7 bases. The CDR3 loop spans 14 amino acids. Trimming at V came to 3 bases and at J to 7 bases, leaving 8 bases not matched to a gene. CDR1 LGHDT and CDR2 YNNKEL come from the germline V gene (reference sequence). CDR3 bases: TGTGCCAGCAGCCACCGGGACAGCGTCGGTGGCTACACCTTC. Encoded protein: CASSHRDSVGGYTF. The full variable domain, with the rest looked up from reference TRBV3-1 and TRBJ1-2, is DTAVSQTPKYLVTQMGNDKSIKCEQNLGHDTMYWYKQDSKKFLKIMFSYNNKELIINETVPNRFSPKSPDKAHLNLHINSLELGDSAVYFCASSHRDSVGGYTFGSGTRLTVV.

Concerning this clonotype itself: This could be a read error, since a much larger clone is one nucleotide away. The V and J genes are TRBV25-1 and TRBJ1-4; D not resolved. Germline lookup yields CDR1 MGHDK and CDR2 SYGVNS. This CDR3 region has 14 residues. V dropped 7 bases and J dropped 8 bases, with 17 bases sitting between them. The CDR3 bases are TGTGCCAGCACTAATCTAGCCCCATGGGAAAAACTGTTTTTT. The encoded protein is CASTNLAPWEKLFF.

The genes are TRBV7-3 and TRBJ2-2, with TRBD2 matching 7 bases. V dropped 9 bases and J dropped 4; count of bases not matched to a gene: 11. The CDR3 is 15 amino acids. CDR1 is SGHTA and CDR2 is FQGTGA in the germline V gene. CDR3 DNA: TGTGCCAGAAGCGGCGCGGGAGCGCTCACCGGGGAGCTGTTTTTT. Its protein is CARSGAGALTGELFF.

This clonotype showed up many times. The rearrangement uses TRBV20-1 and TRBJ1-1; tentatively, D is TRBD1 (6 bases). The V end lost 3 bases, the J end lost 3 bases, and 14 bases lay between the germline ends. Germline V gene lookup returns CDR1 DFQATT and CDR2 SNEGSKA (reference sequence). The CDR3 runs to 14 residues. The CDR3, as DNA: TGCAGTGCTAGCGCACCTGGGGGCTACACTGAAGCTTTCTTT. It specifies CSASAPGGYTEAFF.